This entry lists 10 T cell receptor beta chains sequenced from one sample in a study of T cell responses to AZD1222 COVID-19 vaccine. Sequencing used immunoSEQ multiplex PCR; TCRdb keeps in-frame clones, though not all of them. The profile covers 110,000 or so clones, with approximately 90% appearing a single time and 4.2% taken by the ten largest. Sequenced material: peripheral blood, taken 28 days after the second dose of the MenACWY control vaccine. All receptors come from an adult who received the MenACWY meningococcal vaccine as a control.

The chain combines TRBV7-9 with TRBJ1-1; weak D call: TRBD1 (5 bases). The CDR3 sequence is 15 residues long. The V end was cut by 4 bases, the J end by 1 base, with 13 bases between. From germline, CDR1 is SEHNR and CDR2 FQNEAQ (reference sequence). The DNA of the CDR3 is TGTGCCAGCAGCTCTAGGGACGGCACGAACACTGAAGCTTTCTTT. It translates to CASSSRDGTNTEAFF.

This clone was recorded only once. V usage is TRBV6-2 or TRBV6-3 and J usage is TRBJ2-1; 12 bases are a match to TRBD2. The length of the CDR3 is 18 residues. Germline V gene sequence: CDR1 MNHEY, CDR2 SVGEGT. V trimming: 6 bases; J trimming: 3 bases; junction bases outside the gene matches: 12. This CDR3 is CASSLQRLAGDSYNEQFF. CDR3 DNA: TGTGCCAGCAGCCTCCAAAGACTAGCGGGGGATAGCTACAATGAGCAGTTCTTC.

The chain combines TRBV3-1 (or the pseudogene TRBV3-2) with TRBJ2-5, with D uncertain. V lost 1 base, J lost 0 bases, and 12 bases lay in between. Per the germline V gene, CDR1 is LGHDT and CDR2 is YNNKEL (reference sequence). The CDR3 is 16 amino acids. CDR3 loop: CASSQAPGEYQETQYF. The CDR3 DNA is TGTGCCAGCAGCCAAGCTCCGGGTGAGTACCAAGAGACCCAGTACTTC.

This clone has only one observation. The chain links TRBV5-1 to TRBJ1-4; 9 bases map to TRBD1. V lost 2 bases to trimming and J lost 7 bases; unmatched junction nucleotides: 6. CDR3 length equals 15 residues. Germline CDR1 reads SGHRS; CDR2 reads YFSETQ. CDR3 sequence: CASSLSGQGFEKLFF. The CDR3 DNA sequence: TGCGCCAGCAGCTTATCGGGACAGGGATTTGAAAAACTGTTTTTT. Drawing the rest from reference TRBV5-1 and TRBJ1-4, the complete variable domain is KAGVTQTPRYLIKTRGQQVTLSCSPISGHRSVSWYQQTPGQGLQFLFEYFSETQRNKGNFPGRFSGRQFSNSRSEMNVSTLELGDSALYLCASSLSGQGFEKLFFGSGTQLSVL.

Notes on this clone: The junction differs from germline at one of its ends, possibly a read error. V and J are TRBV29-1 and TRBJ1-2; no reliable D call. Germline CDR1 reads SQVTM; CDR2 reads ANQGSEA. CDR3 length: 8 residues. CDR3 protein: CSVEADLF. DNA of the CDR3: TGCAGCGTTGAGGCAGATCTTTTC.

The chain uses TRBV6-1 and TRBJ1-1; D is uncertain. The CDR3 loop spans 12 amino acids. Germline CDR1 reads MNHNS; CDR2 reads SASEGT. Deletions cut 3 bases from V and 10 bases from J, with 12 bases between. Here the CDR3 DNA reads TGTGCCAGCAGTGATATTGTCGGTATAGCTTTCTTT. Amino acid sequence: CASSDIVGIAFF.

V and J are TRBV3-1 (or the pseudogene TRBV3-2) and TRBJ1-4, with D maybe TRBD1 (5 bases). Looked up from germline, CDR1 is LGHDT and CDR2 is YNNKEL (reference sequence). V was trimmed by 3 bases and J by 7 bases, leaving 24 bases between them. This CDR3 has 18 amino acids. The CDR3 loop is CASSQQQGANSVIEKLFF. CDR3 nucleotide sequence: TGTGCCAGCAGCCAGCAGCAGGGTGCGAATTCGGTCATTGAAAAACTGTTTTTT.

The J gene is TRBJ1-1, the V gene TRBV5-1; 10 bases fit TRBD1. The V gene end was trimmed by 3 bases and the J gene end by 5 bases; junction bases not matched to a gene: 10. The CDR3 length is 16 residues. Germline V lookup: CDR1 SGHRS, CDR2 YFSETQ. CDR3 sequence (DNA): TGCGCCAGCAGCTGGACCGGGACAGGGGCCCTAACTGAAGCTTTCTTT. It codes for CASSWTGTGALTEAFF.

The CDR3 sequence is CASSQGRGSTSPLHF. The CDR3 DNA reads as TGTGCCAGCAGCCAGGGGCGGGGTAGTACTTCACCCCTCCACTTT. The chain carries TRBV3-1 (or the pseudogene TRBV3-2) and TRBJ1-6; D may be TRBD1 (5 bases). Germline CDR1 is LGHDT and CDR2 is YNNKEL (reference sequence). The germline V and J ends were trimmed by 3 bases and 9 bases, with 15 bases remaining between them. The CDR3 covers 15 residues.

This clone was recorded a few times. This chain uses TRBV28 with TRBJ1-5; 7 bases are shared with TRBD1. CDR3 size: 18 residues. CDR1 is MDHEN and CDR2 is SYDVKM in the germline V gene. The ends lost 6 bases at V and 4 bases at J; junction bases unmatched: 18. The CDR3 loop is CASSLSGPRQGGNQPQHF. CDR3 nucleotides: TGTGCCAGCAGCCTTTCCGGACCTCGACAGGGCGGAAATCAGCCCCAGCATTTT.